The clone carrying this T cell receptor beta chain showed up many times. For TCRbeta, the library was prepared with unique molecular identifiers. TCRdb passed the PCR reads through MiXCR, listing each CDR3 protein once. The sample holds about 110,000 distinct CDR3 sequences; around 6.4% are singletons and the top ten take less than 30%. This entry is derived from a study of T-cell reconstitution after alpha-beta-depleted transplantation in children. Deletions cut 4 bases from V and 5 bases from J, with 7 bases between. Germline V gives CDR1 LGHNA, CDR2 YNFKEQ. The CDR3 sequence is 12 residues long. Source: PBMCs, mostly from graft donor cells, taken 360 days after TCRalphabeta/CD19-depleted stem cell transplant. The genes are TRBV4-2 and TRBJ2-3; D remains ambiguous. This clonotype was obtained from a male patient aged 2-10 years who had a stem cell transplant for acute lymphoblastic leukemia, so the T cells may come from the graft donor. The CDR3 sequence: CASSRAGDTQYF. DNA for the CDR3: TGTGCCAGCAGCCGCGCTGGAGATACGCAGTATTTT.